One and the same sample provided the 5 T cell receptor beta chains below, sequenced in a study of T cells in Graves' hyperthyroidism and ophthalmopathy. The CDR3 regions of TCR beta were amplified from RNA transcripts. The primer set for the first-round RT-PCR of the TCR CDR3 was HTBI. Via MiXCR, TCRdb re-called the multiplex PCR reads, giving one row per CDR3 protein. The table records roughly 500,000 distinct CDR3 sequences, approximately 48% of them present only once. The sample taken for sequencing was peripheral blood or thyroid tissue (not recorded which). The receptors were gathered from an adult woman with Graves' disease, either hyperthyroidism or ophthalmopathy (not recorded which).

This clonotype was counted ten times or more. The chain uses TRBV4-2 and TRBJ1-6, with D tentatively TRBD1 (5 bases). The CDR3 is 17 residues long. Between the trimmed V and J ends, which lost 3 bases and 0 bases, there was a span of 12 bases. The germline CDR1 and CDR2 sequences are LGHNA and YNFKEQ. The CDR3 here is CASSHTTASSYNSPLHF. The CDR3 DNA sequence: TGTGCCAGCAGCCATACGACAGCGAGCTCCTATAATTCACCCCTCCACTTT.

Here the CDR3 reads CASSFEGGPQPQHF. The CDR3 DNA sequence: TGTGCCAGCAGCTTCGAGGGCGGACCACAGCCCCAGCATTTT. The V call is TRBV7-9, the J call TRBJ1-5, with D uncertain. The V end lost 3 bases, the J end lost 7 bases, and 13 bases lay between the germline ends. The CDR3 consists of 14 residues. Germline lookup yields CDR1 SEHNR and CDR2 FQNEAQ (reference sequence).

This clonotype showed up just a few times. The chain carries TRBV5-1 and TRBJ2-2, with no clear D. This CDR3 region has 16 residues. CDR1 and CDR2 (germline): SGHRS, YFSETQ. Trimming took 6 bases from V and 0 from J, leaving 15 bases between them. Written as DNA, the CDR3 is TGCGCCAGCAACCATGGTCCTGATCCGAACACCGGGGAGCTGTTTTTT. It specifies CASNHGPDPNTGELFF. Full variable domain (remainder filled in from reference TRBV5-1 and TRBJ2-2): KAGVTQTPRYLIKTRGQQVTLSCSPISGHRSVSWYQQTPGQGLQFLFEYFSETQRNKGNFPGRFSGRQFSNSRSEMNVSTLELGDSALYLCASNHGPDPNTGELFFGEGSRLTVL.

The V and J genes are TRBV10-3 and TRBJ2-7, with 15 nucleotides matching TRBD2. Germline loops: CDR1 ENHRY, CDR2 SYGVKD. The CDR3 totals 16 residues. Trimming cost V 8 bases and J 3 bases; bases outside gene matches: 8. The CDR3 loop reads CAISPGLAGGHYEQYF. CDR3 coding DNA: TGTGCCATCTCCCCGGGACTAGCGGGAGGCCACTACGAGCAGTACTTC.

The gene calls are TRBV10-1 and TRBJ1-5, with a possible D match to TRBD1 (5 bases). Germline CDR1 reads WNHNN; CDR2 reads SYGVQD (reference sequence). Trimming took off 6 bases at V and 1 base at J, with 10 bases between the two ends. The CDR3 length is 14 residues. This CDR3 reads CASRLGTSNQPQHF. CDR3 nucleotide sequence: TGCGCCAGCAGATTAGGGACCAGCAATCAGCCCCAGCATTTT.